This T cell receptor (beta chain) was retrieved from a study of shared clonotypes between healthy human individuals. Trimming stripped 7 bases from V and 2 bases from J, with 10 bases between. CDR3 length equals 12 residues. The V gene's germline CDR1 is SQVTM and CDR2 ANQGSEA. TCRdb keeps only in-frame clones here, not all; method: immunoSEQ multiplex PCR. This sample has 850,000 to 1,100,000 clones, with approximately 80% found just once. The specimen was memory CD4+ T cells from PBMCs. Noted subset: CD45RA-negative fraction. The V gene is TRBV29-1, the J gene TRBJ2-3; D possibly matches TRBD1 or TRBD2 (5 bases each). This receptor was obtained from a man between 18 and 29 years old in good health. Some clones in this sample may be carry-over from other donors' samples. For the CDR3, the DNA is TGCAGCGCCCGGGACGACACAGATACGCAGTATTTT. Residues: CSARDDTDTQYF.